The T cell receptor beta chain described here comes from a study of blood T cell repertoires in COVID-19. The overall study: Acute and convalescent COVID-19 specimens originated in the United States, Italy and Spain. Nucleic acid was either cDNA or gDNA, and it came from T cells, B-cell-depleted T cells, or PBMCs.

Trimming stripped 5 bases from V and 5 bases from J, with 9 bases between. The CDR3 is 12 residues long. Participants' reported clinical history set cohort assignment. Each exposed participant met a COVID-19 case in the 2 weeks preceding study entry. The protocol was immunoSEQ multiplex PCR, while the TCRdb copy is restricted to in-frame clones and leaves out a portion. The sample yields roughly 400,000 clones, 88% seen once. Sequencing was performed on PBMCs or T cells enriched from blood (not recorded which). The clonotype comes from a young woman who had been exposed to COVID-19. The chain combines TRBV12-3 or TRBV12-4 with TRBJ1-1; D not certain. The CDR3 DNA reads as TGTGCCAGCAGTCCTCTATGGACTGAAGCTTTCTTT. Translation gives CASSPLWTEAFF.